This is a list of T cell receptor beta chains from one sample in a study of CD8+CD57+ T cells in acquired aplastic anemia. TCRdb reanalysed the reads using MiXCR and keeps one entry per CDR3 protein. Here the sample spans about 220,000 distinct CDR3 sequences, about 37% being singletons. What was sequenced was sorted CD4+, CD8+, or CD8+CD57+ T cells (not recorded which) from PBMCs. Receptors were obtained from a human donor in good health, serving as a control. Both conserved end residues are part of each CDR3. The D gene is left open where the match is weak. Only part of the rows carry a size: once, few, many, or a class if the clone is expanded.

-,TRBV4-1,13,-,TRBJ2-7,TGCGCCAGCAGCCAAGTAAATGGGCACGAGCAGTACTTC,CASSQVNGHEQYF
many,TRBV9,14,-,TRBJ1-2,TGTGCCAGCAGCGGAACTTTACCTCACTATGGCTACACCTTC,CASSGTLPHYGYTF
many,TRBV25-1,15,TRBD1,TRBJ1-1,TGTGCCAGCAGTGATCCAGGGGGTAGGAACACTGAAGCTTTCTTT,CASSDPGGRNTEAFF
many,TRBV20-1,12,-,TRBJ2-7,TGCAGTGCTAGAGAAACAGACTACGAGCAGTACTTC,CSARETDYEQYF
many,TRBV25-1,15,TRBD2,TRBJ2-5,TGTGCCAGCAGCGGGACTAGCGGGAGCGGCGAGACCCAGTACTTC,CASSGTSGSGETQYF
many,TRBV20-1,15,-,TRBJ2-3,TGCAGTGCTAGAGATACCGGAACTAGCACAGATACGCAGTATTTT,CSARDTGTSTDTQYF
-,TRBV11-1,14,-,TRBJ1-1,TGTGCCAGCAGCTTGAGTTACGGATTCACTGAAGCTTTCTTT,CASSLSYGFTEAFF
many,TRBV19,16,TRBD2,TRBJ2-2,TGTGCCAGTACCATAGGACTAGGGCCGAACACCGGGGAGCTGTTTTTT,CASTIGLGPNTGELFF
-,TRBV29-1,11,-,TRBJ2-1,TGCAGCGCCCAGAAGGGCAATGAGCAGTTCTTC,CSAQKGNEQFF
many,TRBV24-1,15,-,TRBJ2-3,TGTGCCACCAGTGATAGTCAGGTCTTCACAGATACGCAGTATTTT,CATSDSQVFTDTQYF
many,TRBV10-1,16,TRBD1,TRBJ2-1,TGCGCCAGCAGGGAGACGGGACAGGACTCCTACAATGAGCAGTTCTTC,CASRETGQDSYNEQFF
many,TRBV11-1,17,TRBD1,TRBJ1-5,TGTGCCAGCAGCTTAGAGGTAGGGACAGGGGCCAATCAGCCCCAGCATTTT,CASSLEVGTGANQPQHF
-,TRBV20-1,12,TRBD1,TRBJ1-2,TGCAGTGCCCGGACAGGTTGCGGTGGCTACACCTTC,CSARTGCGGYTF
many,TRBV19,15,TRBD2,TRBJ2-1,TGTGCCAGTAGTAGCGGGAGGGCCTCCTACAATGAGCAGTTCTTC,CASSSGRASYNEQFF
-,TRBV25-1,16,TRBD2,TRBJ2-2,TGTGCCAGCAGCCGAAAGACTAGCGGTATCACCGGGGGGCTGTTTTTT,CASSRKTSGITGGLFF
-,TRBV20-1,19,TRBD2,TRBJ2-4,TGCAGTGCTCTGCCGCCAAGTAGCGGGGGGGCGAAGGCCAAAAACATTCAGTACTTC,CSALPPSSGGAKAKNIQYF
many,TRBV29-1,13,-,TRBJ1-1,TGCAGCGTTGATAACTCTTTGGACACTGAAGCTTTCTTT,CSVDNSLDTEAFF
few,TRBV7-2,16,TRBD2,TRBJ2-1,TGTGCCAGCAGCCGGACTAGCGGGAGTGGGGGCAATGAGCAGTTCTTC,CASSRTSGSGGNEQFF
-,TRBV12-5,16,-,TRBJ2-3,TGTGCTAGTGGTTTGGGCCCCTCATCCGCGGCAGATACGCAGTATTTT,CASGLGPSSAADTQYF
many,TRBV14,12,-,TRBJ1-2,TGTGCCAGCAGCCAGTCCAGGGGTGGCTACACCTTC,CASSQSRGGYTF
-,TRBV10-3,14,TRBD1,TRBJ1-6,TGTGCCAGCAGGGGGGGACAAAATAATTCACCCCTCCACTTT,CASRGGQNNSPLHF
-,TRBV24-1,17,TRBD1,TRBJ1-5,TGTGCCACCAGTGCTAGCCCGGGACAGGGGGCAGGTCAGCCCCAGCATTTT,CATSASPGQGAGQPQHF
few,TRBV11-2,14,-,TRBJ2-7,TGTGCCAGCAGCTATGGTAGCGGATCCTACGAGCAGTACTTC,CASSYGSGSYEQYF
many,TRBV15,16,-,TRBJ1-1,TGTGCCACCAGCAGAGATGTGTCTTCTCCTTCCACTGAAGCTTTCTTT,CATSRDVSSPSTEAFF
few,TRBV5-1,15,-,TRBJ1-1,TGCGCCAGCAGCCAAATCACAGGCGGGAACACTGAAGCTTTCTTT,CASSQITGGNTEAFF
-,TRBV11-2,14,-,TRBJ2-3,TGTGCCAGCAGCAAAAGCGGACTCAGGGGTACGCAGTATTTT,CASSKSGLRGTQYF
many,TRBV19,15,-,TRBJ2-5,TGTGCCAGTAGTAAGGATCTACAGAGAAAAGAGACCCAGTACTTC,CASSKDLQRKETQYF
many,TRBV7-6,16,-,TRBJ2-7,TGTGCCAGCAGCTTAGGGTTTTTGCGGGGATCCTACGAGCAGTACTTC,CASSLGFLRGSYEQYF
once,TRBV19,13,-,TRBJ1-2,TGTGCCAGTAGTGCGGGACGGAACTATGGCTACACCTTC,CASSAGRNYGYTF
few,TRBV5-4,16,TRBD2,TRBJ2-1,TGTGCCAGCAGCTTGGCCACTAGCGGGAGGTACAATGAGCAGTTCTTC,CASSLATSGRYNEQFF
-,TRBV15,12,-,TRBJ2-1,TGTGCCACCGGGTGGGGGATGAATGAGCAGTTCTTC,CATGWGMNEQFF
many,TRBV18,13,-,TRBJ2-7,TGTGCCAGCTCACGAGCTCGAAGCTACGAGCAGTACTTC,CASSRARSYEQYF
many,TRBV2,17,TRBD2,TRBJ2-3,TGTGCCAGCAGTGAACCCGGACTAGCGGGGAACACAGATACGCAGTATTTT,CASSEPGLAGNTDTQYF
many,TRBV7-2,16,-,TRBJ2-1,TGTGCCAGCAGCTTAGGAGTGACAAACTCCTACAATGAGCAGTTCTTC,CASSLGVTNSYNEQFF
-,TRBV27,16,TRBD1,TRBJ1-6,TGTGCCAGCAGTTTATCGGACAGGTCTTATAATTCACCCCTCCACTTT,CASSLSDRSYNSPLHF
-,TRBV5-5,15,TRBD1,TRBJ2-7,TGTGCCAGCAGCTTGGCAGGGGGCGGACTTAACGAGCAGTACTTC,CASSLAGGGLNEQYF
few,TRBV10-3,18,TRBD2,TRBJ2-1,TGTGCCATCAGTGAAATTCGGTCGTTGCGGGGGGGGTTCAGAGAGCAGTTCTTC,CAISEIRSLRGGFREQFF
-,TRBV9,15,TRBD2,TRBJ2-3,TGTGCCAGCAGCCGCGGGGCTAGCGGGATGGATACGCAGTATTTT,CASSRGASGMDTQYF
many,TRBV24-1,14,-,TRBJ2-1,TGTGCCACCAGTGACACTAGGGATTACAATGAGCAGTTCTTC,CATSDTRDYNEQFF
few,TRBV6-1,15,-,TRBJ1-6,TGTGCCAGCAGAATAGAGAGCTCCTATAATTCACCCCTCCACTTT,CASRIESSYNSPLHF
many,TRBV2,15,TRBD2,TRBJ2-2,TGTGCCAGCAGTGCAATAGCGGGGGAGACCGGGGAGCTGTTTTTT,CASSAIAGETGELFF
few,TRBV7-2,15,TRBD1,TRBJ1-2,TGTGCCAGCAGCTCCTTCCGGACAGGGAACTATGGCTACACCTTC,CASSSFRTGNYGYTF
many,TRBV19,13,-,TRBJ1-2,TGTGCCAGTAGTATTGGGCTCAGTTATGGCTACACCTTC,CASSIGLSYGYTF
many,TRBV12-3/TRBV12-4,15,-,TRBJ1-6,TGTGCCAGCAGTTTAAACAGGGTAAATAATTCACCCCTCCACTTT,CASSLNRVNNSPLHF
many,TRBV15,18,-,TRBJ1-2,TGTGCCACCAGCAGAGATAGTACTCGGAACAGAAATAACTATGGCTACACCTTC,CATSRDSTRNRNNYGYTF
many,TRBV24-1,13,TRBD1,TRBJ2-5,TGTGCCACCAGTGATTACAGGGGGGAGACCCAGTACTTC,CATSDYRGETQYF
-,TRBV24-1,13,-,TRBJ1-2,TGTGCCACCAGTGATTTGCAGGGCTATGGCTACACCTTC,CATSDLQGYGYTF
many,TRBV4-2,15,-,TRBJ2-5,TGTGCCAGCAGCCAACAGGTAGGGGGTGAAGAGACCCAGTACTTC,CASSQQVGGEETQYF
many,TRBV18,16,TRBD2,TRBJ2-7,TGTGCCAGCTCACCCTATTCGGCTAGCGGTGCCTACGAGCAGTACTTC,CASSPYSASGAYEQYF
many,TRBV20-1,14,TRBD1,TRBJ1-1,TGCAGTGCTCCCCGACAGGGAGGGTGGACTGAAGCTTTCTTT,CSAPRQGGWTEAFF
many,TRBV7-6,16,-,TRBJ2-2,TGTGCCAGCAGCTTACGCGCGGGGACCAACACCGGGGAGCTGTTTTTT,CASSLRAGTNTGELFF
once,TRBV10-1,17,-,TRBJ2-1,TGCGCCAGCAGTGACCTAAGATTTGTGCGGGGCCCGGGGGAGCAGTTCTTC,CASSDLRFVRGPGEQFF
-,TRBV5-1,16,-,TRBJ2-3,TGCGCCAGCGAAACACAGGGAGGTCGTAGCACAGATACGCAGTATTTT,CASETQGGRSTDTQYF
many,TRBV25-1,13,-,TRBJ2-7,TGTGCCAGCAGTGAGCACAGCTCCTACGAGCAGTACTTC,CASSEHSSYEQYF